Presented here are 5 T cell receptor beta chains from one specimen sequenced in a study of Tregs in tolerant kidney transplant recipients. Method: immunoSEQ multiplex PCR; TCRdb's copy keeps in-frame clones and lacks some. The sample comprises 50,000 or so clones, roughly 89% of which are singletons, and 15% to 18% rests with the top ten. The nonmyeloablative bone marrow transplants came from related graft donors, with transient mixed chimerism. The material was CD8+ T cells from blood (PBMCs), obtained 12 months after the transplant. The receptor set was obtained from a human patient who received a combined kidney and bone marrow transplant. Some of the T cells might come from the graft donor.

The J gene is TRBJ1-2, the V gene TRBV7-9; 7 positions agree with TRBD1. Per germline, CDR1 SEHNR and CDR2 FQNEAQ (reference sequence). With 4 bases clipped from V and 6 bases from J, the junction kept 5 bases outside the gene matches. CDR3 length: 13 amino acids. CDR3 region: CASSSGQVNGYTF. The CDR3 DNA reads as TGTGCCAGCAGCTCCGGACAGGTTAATGGCTACACCTTC.

This sequence joins TRBV29-1 and TRBJ1-1; 9 bases align to TRBD1. CDR1 and CDR2 from the germline V gene are SQVTM and ANQGSEA. The CDR3 loop spans 13 amino acids. The trim removed 4 bases at V and 5 bases at J, leaving 5 bases unmatched. CDR3 sequence: CSVGGQGYTEAFF. In DNA, the CDR3 is TGCAGCGTTGGGGGACAGGGTTATACTGAAGCTTTCTTT.

The gene calls are TRBV27 and TRBJ2-7, with 9 nucleotides matching TRBD1. V lost 5 bases to trimming and J lost 3 bases; unmatched junction nucleotides: 14. This CDR3 spans 17 amino acids. Per the germline V gene, CDR1 is MNHEY and CDR2 is SMNVEV (reference sequence). The CDR3 DNA is TGTGCCAGCAGTCGGATACACTCGGACAGGGGCAGCTACGAGCAGTACTTC. Its translation: CASSRIHSDRGSYEQYF.

This chain links TRBV30 with TRBJ2-2, with TRBD2 matching 8 bases. In germline, CDR1 is GTSNPN, CDR2 SVGIG (reference sequence). The CDR3 is 16 amino acids. The V and J ends lost 5 bases and 2 bases, in that order; junction bases with no gene match: 10. The CDR3, as DNA: TGTGCCTGGGGCTCCGGGACTAGGATTAACACCGGGGAGCTGTTTTTT. Encoded protein: CAWGSGTRINTGELFF.

In DNA, the CDR3 is TGTGCCAGCAGTGCCACCAGGACTAGCGGGAGTAGTAATGAGCAGTTCTTC. Translation gives CASSATRTSGSSNEQFF. This chain joins TRBV27 and TRBJ2-1, with 13 bases matching TRBD2. J was trimmed by 7 bases and V by 5 bases; bases with no gene match: 11. Germline V gene lookup returns CDR1 MNHEY and CDR2 SMNVEV (reference sequence). The CDR3 length is 17 residues.